This T cell receptor beta chain was identified in a study of blood T cell repertoires in COVID-19. Study details: Nucleic acid was either cDNA or gDNA, and it came from T cells, B-cell-depleted T cells, or PBMCs.

Authors' processing steps: Quantification of nucleated cells was approximated via reference gene primer amplification. Clones were read by immunoSEQ multiplex PCR, and TCRdb kept only the in-frame ones, dropping some. That table is the source of V, J and clone size, and D and trimming were worked out from the DNA. This sample carries 210,000 or so clones, roughly 85% of them seen once, and the ten largest clones take 5.1%. The Seattle patients joined while their infection was active and were tracked longitudinally afterward. The CDR3 is made up of 14 amino acids. Germline V gene data show CDR1 as SSHAT and CDR2 as FNYEAQ (reference sequence). As to this clone: The junction and the germline gene differ at one end; a read error may be behind it.

The chain couples TRBV7-7 to TRBJ2-2; 11 bases fit TRBD1. The TCR comes from a man in his fifties or sixties with COVID-19, enrolled during active disease. The sample taken for sequencing was peripheral blood. CDR3 bases: TGTGCTAGCAGCCCCGGGACAGGGGGCGGGGAGCTGTTTTTT. Its protein product is CASSPGTGGGELFF. The full variable domain, completed using reference TRBV7-7 and TRBJ2-2, is GAGVSQSPRYKVTKRGQDVTLRCDPISSHATLYWYQQALGQGPEFLTYFNYEAQPDKSGLPSDRFSAERPEGSISTLTIQRTEQRDSAMYRCASSPGTGGGELFFGEGSRLTVL.